Shown below are 8 T cell receptor beta chains from a single sample sequenced in a study of naive and memory T cell subsets. Both TRBC1 and TRBC2 were covered by a beta constant-region primer of two equimolar oligonucleotides. Each CDR3 protein is one row after TCRdb ran MiXCR on the UMI-ligation and nested PCR reads. There are about 90,000 distinct CDR3 sequences in the sample; 7% occur only once, and 1.5% to 2% lies in the top ten. The specimen sequenced was central memory CD4+ T cells from blood. Receptors originate from a human donor in good health.

V is TRBV5-1 and J is TRBJ2-5; D call uncertain. Deletions cut 1 base from V and 7 bases from J, with 14 bases between. Per the germline V gene, CDR1 is SGHRS and CDR2 is YFSETQ. This CDR3 is built from 14 residues. The CDR3 here is CASSLTWPLSTQYF. Here the CDR3 DNA reads TGCGCCAGCAGCTTGACTTGGCCGCTATCGACCCAGTACTTC. The complete variable domain, with remaining parts taken from reference TRBV5-1 and TRBJ2-5, reads KAGVTQTPRYLIKTRGQQVTLSCSPISGHRSVSWYQQTPGQGLQFLFEYFSETQRNKGNFPGRFSGRQFSNSRSEMNVSTLELGDSALYLCASSLTWPLSTQYFGPGTRLLVL.

V and J are TRBV7-8 and TRBJ2-7; tentatively, D is TRBD1 (5 bases). Germline V gene data show CDR1 as SGHVS and CDR2 as FQNEAQ. CDR3 size: 13 residues. V shed 7 bases and J shed 7 bases, with 17 bases lying between them. CDR3 coding DNA: TGTGCCAGCACCCAAAGCCTGACAGCGGAGCAGTACTTC. Amino acid sequence: CASTQSLTAEQYF.

Note on this clonotype: Since a much larger clone is just one base distant, this may be a read error. The chain joins TRBV30 to TRBJ1-6; TRBD1 might be the D (6 bases). The germline gives CDR1 GTSNPN, CDR2 SVGIG (reference sequence). The V end lost 3 bases, the J end lost 4 bases, and 10 bases lay between the germline ends. This CDR3 is 14 amino acids long. The CDR3 loop reads CAWRGTLYNSPLHF. The DNA for the CDR3 is TGTGCCTGGAGAGGGACATTGTATAATTCACCCCTCCACTTT.

The table lists this clonotype with many counts. V gene TRBV12-3 or TRBV12-4 combines with J gene TRBJ2-3; TRBD1 agrees at 8 bases. The V and J ends lost 8 bases and 6 bases, in that order; junction bases with no gene match: 13. The CDR3 covers 15 residues. The CDR3: CASPTGQGNTDTQYF. CDR3 in DNA: TGTGCCAGCCCGACCGGACAGGGTAATACGGATACGCAGTATTTT.

The rearrangement links TRBV7-9 to TRBJ2-1; D may be TRBD2 (7 bases). The CDR3 length is 15 residues. V was cut by 5 bases and J by 8 bases, with 19 bases left in between. CDR1 and CDR2 (germline): SEHNR, FQNEAQ (reference sequence). CDR3 nucleotides: TGTGCCAGCAGCCTAACGGGGGCTAGCGGTCATGAGCAGTTCTTC. This gives the protein CASSLTGASGHEQFF. The full variable domain, completed using reference TRBV7-9 and TRBJ2-1, is DTGVSQNPRHKITKRGQNVTFRCDPISEHNRLYWYRQTLGQGPEFLTYFQNEAQLEKSRLLSDRFSAERPKGSFSTLEIQRTEQGDSAMYLCASSLTGASGHEQFFGPGTRLTVL.

This clonotype was observed a few times. The CDR3 sequence is CATSRRGPTSYEQYF. As DNA, the CDR3 is TGTGCCACCAGCAGAAGAGGCCCAACTTCCTACGAGCAGTACTTC. The rearrangement links TRBV15 to TRBJ2-7; D gene unclear. In germline, CDR1 is LNHNV, CDR2 YYDKDF (reference sequence). V lost 2 bases, J lost 1 base, and 12 bases lay in between. This CDR3 is 15 amino acids long.

This clonotype was detected many times. J is TRBJ1-5 and V is TRBV28; no definite D call. V lost 6 bases and J lost 0, with 15 bases in between. Germline CDR1 is MDHEN and CDR2 is SYDVKM. The CDR3 is 16 amino acids. The CDR3 bases are TGTGCCAGCAGGGGAAATGGGGTTAATAGCAATCAGCCCCAGCATTTT. It yields the protein CASRGNGVNSNQPQHF.

Regarding this clonotype: This may be a read error: a much more frequent sequence differs by one nucleotide. The rearrangement uses TRBV12-3 or TRBV12-4 and TRBJ2-5, with 16 nucleotides matching TRBD2. CDR3 length: 16 residues. This CDR3 is CTSTPGLAGGGETQYF. In DNA form, the CDR3 reads TGTACCAGCACTCCGGGACTAGCGGGAGGGGGCGAGACCCAGTACTTC.